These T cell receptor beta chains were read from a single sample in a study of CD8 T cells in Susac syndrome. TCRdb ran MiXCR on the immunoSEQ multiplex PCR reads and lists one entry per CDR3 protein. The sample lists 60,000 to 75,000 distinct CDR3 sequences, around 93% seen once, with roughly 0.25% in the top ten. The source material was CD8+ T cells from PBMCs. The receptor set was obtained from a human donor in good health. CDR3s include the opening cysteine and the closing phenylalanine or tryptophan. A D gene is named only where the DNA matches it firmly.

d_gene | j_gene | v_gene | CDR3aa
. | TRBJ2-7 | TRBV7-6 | CASSPGLTLGYEQYF
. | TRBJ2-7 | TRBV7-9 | CASSLDGLSSYEQYF
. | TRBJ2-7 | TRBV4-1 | CASSQEASSYEQYF
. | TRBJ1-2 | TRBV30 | CAWSGGIGGYTF
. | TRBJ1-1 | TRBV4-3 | CASNLIGTDEAFF
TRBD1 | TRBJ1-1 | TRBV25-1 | CASSFQGASTEAFF
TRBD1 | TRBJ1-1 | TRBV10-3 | CAIDPGWGQGLMNTEAFF
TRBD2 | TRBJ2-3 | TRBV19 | CASSSSGSFTDTQYF
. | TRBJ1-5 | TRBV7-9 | CASSSWPASNQPQHF
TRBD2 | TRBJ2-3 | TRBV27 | CASSLRPSGYTDTQYF
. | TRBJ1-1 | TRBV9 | CASSPHQVNTEAFF